This T cell receptor beta chain was recorded in a study of monozygotic twins with inflammatory bowel disease. A remark on this clonotype: Its target is not known.

TCRdb processed the 5' RACE reads again and assigns one entry to each CDR3 protein, with no DNA. This table lists approximately 330,000 distinct CDR3 sequences. General observations from the study: The co-twins with IBD showed lower TCRbeta diversity (inverse Simpson) than their healthy siblings.

The sequencing input was blood. This TCR derives from a human donor with ulcerative colitis or Crohn's disease, or a healthy co-twin of an affected twin (not recorded which).

The CDR3 is CASTPRRVAGELFF. The chain uses TRBV7-8 and TRBJ2-2; the D gene TCRdb calls, TRBD2, cannot be checked with no DNA. The CDR3 totals 14 residues. Germline loops: CDR1 SGHVS, CDR2 FQNEAQ.